This section outlines one TCR beta chain sequence together with its context. V lost 1 base and J lost 1, with 13 bases in between. Germline loops: CDR1 MGHRA, CDR2 YSYEKL. The CDR3 has 16 residues. TCRdb's copy holds only in-frame clones and misses some; the assay was immunoSEQ multiplex PCR. Seen here are some 63,000 clones, around nine tenths observed once, and the top ten hold approximately 3.1%. This entry is derived from a study of cytotoxic CD8 clonotypes in ibrutinib-treated CLL. Study in general: For this cohort, patients were approximately ten relapsed/refractory and some 15 treatment-naive, while fewer than 18 were IGHV unmutated. Mean productive templates were about 260,000; mean productive rearrangements were approximately 94,000.

Sequencing was performed on PBMCs, taken after 12 months of ibrutinib treatment. This chain uses TRBV4-1 with TRBJ1-1; a weak D match, TRBD1 (6 bases). The receptor's source is a human donor with chronic lymphocytic leukemia. CDR3 protein: CASSQVQGQRNTEAFF. CDR3 bases: TGCGCCAGCAGCCAAGTCCAGGGGCAGAGGAACACTGAAGCTTTCTTT.